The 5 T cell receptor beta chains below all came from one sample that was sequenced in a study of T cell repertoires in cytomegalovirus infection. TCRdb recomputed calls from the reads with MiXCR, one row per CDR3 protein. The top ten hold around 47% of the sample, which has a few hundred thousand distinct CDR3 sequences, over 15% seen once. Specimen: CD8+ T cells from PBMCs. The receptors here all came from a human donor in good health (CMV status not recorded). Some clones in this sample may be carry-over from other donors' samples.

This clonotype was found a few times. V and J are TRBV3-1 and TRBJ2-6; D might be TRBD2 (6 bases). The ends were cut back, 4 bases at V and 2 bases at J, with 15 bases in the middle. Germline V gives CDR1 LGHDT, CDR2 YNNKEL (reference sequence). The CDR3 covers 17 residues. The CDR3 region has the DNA TGTGCCAGCAGCCCGGAGTGGGGGGTGACTGGGGCCAACGTCCTGACTTTC. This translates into CASSPEWGVTGANVLTF.

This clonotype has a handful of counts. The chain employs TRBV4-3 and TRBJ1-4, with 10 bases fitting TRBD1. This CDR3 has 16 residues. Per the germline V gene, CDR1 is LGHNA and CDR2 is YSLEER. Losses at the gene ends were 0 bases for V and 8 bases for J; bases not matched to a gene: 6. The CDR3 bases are TGCGCCAGCAGCCAAGATCGGGCGACAGGGGGCGAAAAACTGTTTTTT. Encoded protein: CASSQDRATGGEKLFF.

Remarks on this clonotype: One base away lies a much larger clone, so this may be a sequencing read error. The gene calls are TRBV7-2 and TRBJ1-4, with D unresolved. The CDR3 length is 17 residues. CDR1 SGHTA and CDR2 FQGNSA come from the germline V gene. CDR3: CASSLALRVATNDKLFF. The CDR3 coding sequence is TGTGCCAGCAGCTTAGCGCTAAGGGTTGCAACTAATGATAAACTGTTTTTT.

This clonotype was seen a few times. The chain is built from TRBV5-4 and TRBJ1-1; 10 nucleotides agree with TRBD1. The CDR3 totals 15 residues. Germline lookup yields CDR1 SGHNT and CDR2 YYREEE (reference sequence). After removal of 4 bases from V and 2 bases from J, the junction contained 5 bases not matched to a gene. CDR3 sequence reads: CASSPTTGGNTEAFF. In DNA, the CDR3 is TGTGCCAGCAGCCCAACGACAGGGGGCAACACTGAAGCTTTCTTT. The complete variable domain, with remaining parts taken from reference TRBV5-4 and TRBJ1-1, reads ETGVTQSPTHLIKTRGQQVTLRCSSQSGHNTVSWYQQALGQGPQFIFQYYREEENGRGNFPPRFSGLQFPNYSSELNVNALELDDSALYLCASSPTTGGNTEAFFGQGTRLTVV.

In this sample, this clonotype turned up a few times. The DNA of the CDR3 is TGCGCCAGCAGCCAAACCAACTCCAATCAGCCCCAGCATTTT. This translates into CASSQTNSNQPQHF. This chain links TRBV4-1 with TRBJ1-5; D unresolved. Looked up from germline, CDR1 is MGHRA and CDR2 is YSYEKL. V lost 2 bases, J lost 3 bases, and 8 bases lay in between. The length of the CDR3 is 14 residues.